The 13 T cell receptor beta chains below were found in one sample sequenced in a study of blood T cell repertoires in COVID-19. Assay: immunoSEQ multiplex PCR; the TCRdb copy retains only in-frame clones and omits some. Of around 240,000 clones in the sample, roughly 82% were seen once. Sequenced sample: peripheral blood. These receptors all stem from a middle-aged woman who had recovered from COVID-19.

The CDR3 protein is CASSIDRRDSASTDTQYF. CDR3 nucleotides: TGTGCCAGTAGTATAGATCGGCGGGACAGCGCTAGCACAGATACGCAGTATTTT. The chain carries TRBV19 and TRBJ2-3; D is possibly TRBD1 (7 bases). The germline V gene encodes CDR1 LNHDA and CDR2 SQIVND (reference sequence). The V end lost 0 bases, the J end lost 0 bases, and 16 bases lay between the germline ends. The CDR3 runs to 18 residues. Filled out from reference TRBV19 and TRBJ2-3, the complete variable domain reads DGGITQSPKYLFRKEGQNVTLSCEQNLNHDAMYWYRQDPGQGLRLIYYSQIVNDFQKGDIAEGYSVSREKKESFPLTVTSAQKNPTAFYLCASSIDRRDSASTDTQYFGPGTRLTVL.

The chain links TRBV5-1 to TRBJ1-2; D is perhaps TRBD1 (5 bases). This CDR3 is 13 amino acids long. Trimming left V 3 bases short and J 6 bases short, with 12 bases between. CDR1 SGHRS and CDR2 YFSETQ come from the germline V gene. This CDR3 reads CASSYQGEHGYTF. The CDR3 DNA is TGCGCCAGCAGCTATCAAGGGGAACATGGCTACACCTTC.

CDR3 bases: TGTGCCAGTAGCGGGGGTTATTGGTACGAGCAGTACTTC. It is translated as CASSGGYWYEQYF. This chain joins TRBV19 and TRBJ2-7; D possibly corresponds to TRBD2 (6 bases). V lost 6 bases, J lost 4 bases, and 13 bases lay in between. Per germline, CDR1 LNHDA and CDR2 SQIVND (reference sequence). The CDR3 length is 13 residues.

The count of this clone is one. The V and J genes are TRBV9 and TRBJ1-2; D not resolved. This CDR3 comprises 12 residues. V lost 4 bases and J lost 3, with 7 bases in between. Per the germline V gene, CDR1 is SGDLS and CDR2 is YYNGEE. CDR3: CASSTRDYGYTF. CDR3 DNA: TGTGCCAGCAGCACACGGGACTATGGCTACACCTTC.

The chain combines TRBV10-1 with TRBJ2-3, with a weak D call TRBD1 (5 bases). The CDR3 is 17 amino acids. Germline loops: CDR1 WNHNN, CDR2 SYGVQD (reference sequence). V lost 5 bases and J lost 4, with 22 bases in between. This chain's CDR3 is CASSSLKGAGIADTQYF. The DNA for the CDR3 is TGCGCCAGCAGTTCTCTCAAAGGGGCAGGGATAGCAGATACGCAGTATTTT.

V usage is TRBV29-1 and J usage is TRBJ1-1; TRBD1 agrees at 10 bases. Germline values: CDR1 SQVTM, CDR2 ANQGSEA. With 6 bases clipped from V and 11 bases from J, the junction kept 9 bases outside the gene matches. This CDR3 contains 12 residues. The CDR3 DNA reads as TGCAGCGTCAGACAGGGGGCTGTAGAGGCTTTCTTT. Translating it yields CSVRQGAVEAFF.

The J gene is TRBJ2-7, the V gene TRBV6-5; 8 nucleotides match TRBD1. CDR3 size: 15 residues. The germline V gene has CDR1 MNHEY and CDR2 SVGAGI. The ends lost 5 bases at V and 7 bases at J; junction bases unmatched: 13. CDR3 sequence reads: CASSPWTGTGSEQYF. The CDR3 nucleotides read TGTGCCAGCAGTCCTTGGACAGGGACGGGTTCTGAGCAGTACTTC.

V gene TRBV7-2 combines with J gene TRBJ2-7; 9 bases line up with TRBD1. V shed 1 base, J shed 9 bases, and the junction held 13 bases outside the gene matches. Germline-derived CDR1 and CDR2 are SGHTA and FQGNSA. The CDR3 totals 16 residues. This chain's CDR3 is CASSLVRDRATYGQYF. The CDR3 bases are TGTGCCAGCAGCTTAGTTCGGGACAGGGCCACTTATGGGCAGTACTTC.

The chain couples TRBV2 to TRBJ1-4, with a weak D call TRBD1 (5 bases). CDR1 is SNHLY, CDR2 FYNNEI, per germline. V shed 3 bases and J shed 1 base, with 12 bases lying between them. The CDR3 runs 16 residues. The CDR3 loop reads CASSETDFRTNEKLFF. CDR3 in DNA: TGTGCCAGCAGTGAGACAGATTTTCGAACTAATGAAAAACTGTTTTTT.

The chain recombines TRBV9 with TRBJ2-7; the D gene is possibly TRBD1 (7 bases). CDR3 size: 13 residues. Germline V gene lookup returns CDR1 SGDLS and CDR2 YYNGEE. The germline V and J ends were trimmed by 4 bases and 4 bases, with 12 bases remaining between them. The CDR3 DNA follows: TGTGCCAGCAGCCCCCCAGGGGGGTACGAGCAGTACTTC. Protein sequence: CASSPPGGYEQYF.

The chain is built from TRBV10-3 and TRBJ2-3; 11 positions agree with TRBD2. V was clipped by 6 bases and J by 1 base; unmatched bases: 6. The CDR3 is 16 amino acids. Germline CDR1 ENHRY, CDR2 SYGVKD. In nucleotides, the CDR3 is TGTGCCATCAGGGATAGCGGGGGGGCAGGCACAGATACGCAGTATTTT. It specifies CAIRDSGGAGTDTQYF.

This rearrangement joins TRBV28 to TRBJ1-5; TRBD1 might be the D (6 bases). The CDR3 contains 17 residues. With 4 bases removed from V and 2 bases from J, the gap between germline ends came to 18 bases. From germline, CDR1 is MDHEN and CDR2 SYDVKM. In DNA, the CDR3 is TGTGCCAGCAGTTCCTATCTGCGGGGGCTGCGCAATCAGCCCCAGCATTTT. Its translation: CASSSYLRGLRNQPQHF.

This chain connects TRBV7-2 to TRBJ2-7; 8 nucleotides agree with TRBD2. The CDR3 is 17 amino acids. Germline lookup yields CDR1 SGHTA and CDR2 FQGNSA. V trimming: 1 base; J trimming: 0 bases; junction bases outside the gene matches: 8. As DNA, the CDR3 is TGTGCCAGCAGCTTAGGTGGCGCGGGGGGCCCCTCCTACGAGCAGTACTTC. Its translation is CASSLGGAGGPSYEQYF.